This T cell receptor (beta chain) was recorded in a study of blood T cell repertoires in COVID-19. Profiling relied on immunoSEQ multiplex PCR, and the TCRdb table lists in-frame clones only, not all of them. The repertoire holds tens of thousands of clones, with about three quarters as singletons. V was clipped by 4 bases and J by 9 bases, with 10 bases between them. CDR3 size: 12 residues. The germline CDR1 and CDR2 sequences are ENHRY and SYGVKD. Material: peripheral blood. This chain uses TRBV10-3 with TRBJ2-1, with D perhaps matching TRBD1 (6 bases). This clonotype originated in a human donor in a cohort sampled during active COVID-19. CDR3 in DNA: TGTGCCATCAGTGTAACAGGGTTTGAGCAGTTCTTC. This encodes CAISVTGFEQFF.